This T cell receptor beta chain was captured in a study of neurological immune-mediated disorders. This clonotype was detected many times. TCRdb fed the 5' RACE reads into MiXCR, producing one record per CDR3 protein. The repertoire holds about 29,000 distinct CDR3 sequences, with 9.5% to 13% as singletons. Germline CDR1 and CDR2: MNHEY and SVGEGT. The CDR3 runs to 14 residues. The ends were cut back, 7 bases at V and 3 bases at J, with 13 bases in the middle. This TCR came from a woman aged 55-70 years in good health. Sample: PBMCs. The genes are TRBV6-2 or TRBV6-3 and TRBJ1-3; no clear D. The CDR3 DNA sequence: TGTGCCAGCACCTTGACAAATTTTGGAAACACCATATATTTT. This translates into CASTLTNFGNTIYF.